Listed below are T cell receptor beta chains from one sample, sequenced in a study of blood T cell repertoires in COVID-19. Profiling relied on immunoSEQ multiplex PCR, and the TCRdb table lists in-frame clones only, not all of them. The sample contains about 210,000 clones, 88% of which appear only once. Material: peripheral blood. The source is a man aged 65 to 79 with acute or convalescent COVID-19. CDR3s include the opening cysteine and the closing phenylalanine or tryptophan. The D gene is left open where the match is weak. Rows give clone size only sometimes, using once, few, many, or a class for an expanded clone.

V	D	size	J	CDR3	DNA
TRBV27	TRBD1	once	TRBJ1-1	CASSFWGQGEAFF	TGTGCCAGCAGTTTTTGGGGACAGGGCGAAGCTTTCTTT
TRBV19	TRBD1	-	TRBJ1-1	CASSKGQGVNTEAFF	TGTGCCAGTAGTAAGGGACAGGGAGTGAACACTGAAGCTTTCTTT
TRBV28	TRBD1	-	TRBJ1-2	CASRDTGDFGYTF	TGTGCCAGCAGGGACACAGGGGACTTCGGCTACACCTTC
TRBV2	-	once	TRBJ2-6	CASTVTDSGANVLTF	TGTGCCAGCACCGTAACTGACTCTGGGGCCAACGTCCTGACTTTC
TRBV5-1	-	-	TRBJ2-6	CASSPRGRYSGANVLTF	TGCGCCAGCAGCCCTCGAGGGCGGTACTCTGGGGCCAACGTCCTGACTTTC
TRBV4-2	-	once	TRBJ2-2	CASSQASANTGELFF	TGTGCCAGCAGCCAAGCCTCAGCGAACACCGGGGAGCTGTTTTTT
TRBV5-1	TRBD1	-	TRBJ1-2	CASSLSPGTGARYTF	TGCGCCAGCAGCTTGTCCCCCGGGACAGGGGCCCGCTACACCTTC
TRBV7-2	TRBD2	-	TRBJ2-1	CASSFRASGWIEQFF	TGTGCCAGCAGCTTTAGGGCTAGCGGGTGGATTGAGCAGTTCTTC
TRBV3-1/TRBV3-2	-	-	TRBJ2-2	CASSRLLYRSNTGELFF	TGTGCCAGCAGCCGTCTTCTTTACAGGTCGAACACCGGGGAGCTGTTTTTT
TRBV5-5	-	-	TRBJ1-1	CASTLFRGANTEAFF	TGTGCCAGCACTCTGTTTAGGGGTGCGAACACTGAAGCTTTCTTT
TRBV19	TRBD1	-	TRBJ1-2	CASRQDRGSYGYTF	TGTGCCAGTAGACAGGACAGGGGGTCATATGGCTACACCTTC
TRBV25-1	-	few	TRBJ2-7	CASSAGYSYEQYF	TGTGCCAGCAGTGCCGGGTACTCATACGAGCAGTACTTC
TRBV6-6	TRBD1	-	TRBJ1-6	CATRGGSYNSPLHF	TGTGCCACCAGGGGGGGTTCCTATAATTCACCCCTCCACTTT
TRBV19	-	-	TRBJ2-7	CASSIRGLHEQYF	TGTGCCAGTAGTATCAGGGGACTACACGAGCAGTACTTC
TRBV19	TRBD2	-	TRBJ2-4	CASSVYGLAGKNIQYF	TGTGCCAGTAGTGTCTACGGACTAGCGGGAAAAAACATTCAGTACTTC
TRBV19	TRBD2	-	TRBJ2-2	CAKKRDRVSGELFF	TGTGCCAAAAAGCGGGACCGGGTCTCCGGGGAGCTGTTTTTT
TRBV15	-	-	TRBJ2-3	CATSRVQFTQYF	TGTGCCACCAGCAGAGTACAGTTTACGCAGTATTTT
TRBV28	TRBD2	-	TRBJ2-7	CASSLGGREGPEQYF	TGTGCCAGCAGTTTAGGAGGACGGGAGGGCCCCGAGCAGTACTTC
TRBV18	-	-	TRBJ2-7	CASSPAGSYEQYF	TGTGCCAGCTCACCTGCGGGATCCTACGAGCAGTACTTC
TRBV3-1/TRBV3-2	TRBD2	-	TRBJ2-5	CASSQETSGRVGSIETQYF	TGTGCCAGCAGCCAAGAAACTAGCGGGAGGGTGGGGTCAATCGAGACCCAGTACTTC
TRBV18	-	-	TRBJ2-1	CASSPGIREYYEQFF	TGTGCCAGCTCACCGGGCATCCGGGAATACTACGAGCAGTTCTTC
TRBV19	TRBD1	-	TRBJ1-5	CASSPNTGGGQPQHF	TGTGCCAGTAGTCCCAACACAGGGGGCGGCCAGCCCCAGCATTTT
TRBV10-1	TRBD2	-	TRBJ2-1	CASIRLADSYNEQFF	TGCGCCAGCATTAGACTAGCGGACTCCTACAATGAGCAGTTCTTC
TRBV5-1	TRBD1	-	TRBJ2-5	CASSPGQGETQYF	TGCGCCAGCAGCCCGGGACAGGGAGAGACCCAGTACTTC
TRBV9	-	-	TRBJ2-7	CASSVGPEAYEQYF	TGTGCCAGCAGCGTAGGTCCGGAGGCCTACGAGCAGTACTTC
TRBV6-5	TRBD1	-	TRBJ1-1	CASSYSTTGANTEAFF	TGTGCCAGCAGTTACTCGACGACAGGGGCGAACACTGAAGCTTTCTTT
TRBV19	TRBD1	-	TRBJ2-3	CASSKGQSFTDTQYF	TGTGCCAGTAGTAAGGGACAGTCTTTCACAGATACGCAGTATTTT